One sample yielded the 3 T cell receptor beta chains listed below, sequenced in a study of breast tumors, draining lymph nodes, adjacent tissues. Axillary draining lymph nodes of breast cancer patients supplied the node samples. TCRdb re-called the multiplex PCR reads with MiXCR, one entry per CDR3 protein. The table has under 250,000 distinct CDR3 sequences, 32% seen once. Sequenced: axillary lymph node tissue. These receptors originate from a female donor with breast cancer. Some clones in this sample may be carry-over from other donors' samples.

This sequence joins TRBV29-1 and TRBJ2-4; D is uncertain. V lost 7 bases and J 8 bases, leaving 12 bases between the germline ends. Looked up from germline, CDR1 is SQVTM and CDR2 is ANQGSEA. The CDR3 is made up of 11 amino acids. CDR3 loop: CSAEVKDIQYF. The CDR3 DNA sequence: TGCAGCGCTGAGGTTAAAGACATTCAGTACTTC.

This clonotype was counted at least ten times. The chain carries TRBV11-2 and TRBJ2-7, with 7 bases fitting TRBD2. Germline V gene lookup returns CDR1 SGHAT and CDR2 FQNNGV. The CDR3 is 16 residues long. After removal of 0 bases from V and 3 bases from J, the junction contained 8 bases not matched to a gene. CDR3 in DNA: TGTGCCAGCAGCTTAGAAGCTAGCGGCTATTTCTACGAGCAGTACTTC. It is translated as CASSLEASGYFYEQYF.

The chain couples TRBV24-1 to TRBJ2-6; possibly TRBD1 for D (6 bases). Germline CDR1 is KGHDR and CDR2 is SFDVKD. The CDR3 sequence is 17 residues long. The ends were cut back, 8 bases at V and 0 bases at J, with 16 bases in the middle. The CDR3 sequence: CATTKSRDISGANVLTF. CDR3 in DNA: TGTGCCACCACCAAAAGCAGGGACATCTCTGGGGCCAACGTCCTGACTTTC.